This TCR beta chain was identified during a study of regulatory T cells in long-lasting Graves disease. Turning to the study itself: Newly diagnosed Graves' patients had taken antithyroid drugs under 3 months.

Combining iRepertoire HTBI primers with Arm-PCR of CDR3 regions, the authors built TCR beta libraries. TCRdb reprocessed the multiplex PCR reads with MiXCR, giving one entry per CDR3 protein. The sample yields 450,000 to 700,000 distinct CDR3 sequences, about 13% seen once. From germline, CDR1 is DFQATT and CDR2 SNEGSKA (reference sequence). After removal of 2 bases from V and 4 bases from J, the junction contained 11 bases not matched to a gene. This CDR3 is built from 16 residues. Overall study findings and caveats: The sample size was small, and this may have reduced accuracy. Persistent Graves' patients showed less TCR diversity than newly diagnosed ones. The study found TRBV28, TRBJ1-2 and TRBJ2-5 favored in persistent disease.

Described time point: newly diagnosed GD, antithyroid drugs for less than 3 months. The TCR library was made from RNA extracted from PBMCs. In its sample, this clonotype was seen once. Its target is not known. These data also formed part of another study, on T cells in Graves' hyperthyroidism and ophthalmopathy.

This clonotype was sampled from a man younger than 45 with Graves disease. The genes are TRBV20-1 and TRBJ2-3; TRBD1 matches 8 bases. The sample was peripheral blood mononuclear cells (PBMCs), taken at new diagnosis, from a patient treated with antithyroid drugs. The CDR3 reads CSARSLQGARADTQYF. Here the CDR3 DNA reads TGCAGTGCTAGATCCTTGCAGGGGGCGCGTGCAGATACGCAGTATTTT.